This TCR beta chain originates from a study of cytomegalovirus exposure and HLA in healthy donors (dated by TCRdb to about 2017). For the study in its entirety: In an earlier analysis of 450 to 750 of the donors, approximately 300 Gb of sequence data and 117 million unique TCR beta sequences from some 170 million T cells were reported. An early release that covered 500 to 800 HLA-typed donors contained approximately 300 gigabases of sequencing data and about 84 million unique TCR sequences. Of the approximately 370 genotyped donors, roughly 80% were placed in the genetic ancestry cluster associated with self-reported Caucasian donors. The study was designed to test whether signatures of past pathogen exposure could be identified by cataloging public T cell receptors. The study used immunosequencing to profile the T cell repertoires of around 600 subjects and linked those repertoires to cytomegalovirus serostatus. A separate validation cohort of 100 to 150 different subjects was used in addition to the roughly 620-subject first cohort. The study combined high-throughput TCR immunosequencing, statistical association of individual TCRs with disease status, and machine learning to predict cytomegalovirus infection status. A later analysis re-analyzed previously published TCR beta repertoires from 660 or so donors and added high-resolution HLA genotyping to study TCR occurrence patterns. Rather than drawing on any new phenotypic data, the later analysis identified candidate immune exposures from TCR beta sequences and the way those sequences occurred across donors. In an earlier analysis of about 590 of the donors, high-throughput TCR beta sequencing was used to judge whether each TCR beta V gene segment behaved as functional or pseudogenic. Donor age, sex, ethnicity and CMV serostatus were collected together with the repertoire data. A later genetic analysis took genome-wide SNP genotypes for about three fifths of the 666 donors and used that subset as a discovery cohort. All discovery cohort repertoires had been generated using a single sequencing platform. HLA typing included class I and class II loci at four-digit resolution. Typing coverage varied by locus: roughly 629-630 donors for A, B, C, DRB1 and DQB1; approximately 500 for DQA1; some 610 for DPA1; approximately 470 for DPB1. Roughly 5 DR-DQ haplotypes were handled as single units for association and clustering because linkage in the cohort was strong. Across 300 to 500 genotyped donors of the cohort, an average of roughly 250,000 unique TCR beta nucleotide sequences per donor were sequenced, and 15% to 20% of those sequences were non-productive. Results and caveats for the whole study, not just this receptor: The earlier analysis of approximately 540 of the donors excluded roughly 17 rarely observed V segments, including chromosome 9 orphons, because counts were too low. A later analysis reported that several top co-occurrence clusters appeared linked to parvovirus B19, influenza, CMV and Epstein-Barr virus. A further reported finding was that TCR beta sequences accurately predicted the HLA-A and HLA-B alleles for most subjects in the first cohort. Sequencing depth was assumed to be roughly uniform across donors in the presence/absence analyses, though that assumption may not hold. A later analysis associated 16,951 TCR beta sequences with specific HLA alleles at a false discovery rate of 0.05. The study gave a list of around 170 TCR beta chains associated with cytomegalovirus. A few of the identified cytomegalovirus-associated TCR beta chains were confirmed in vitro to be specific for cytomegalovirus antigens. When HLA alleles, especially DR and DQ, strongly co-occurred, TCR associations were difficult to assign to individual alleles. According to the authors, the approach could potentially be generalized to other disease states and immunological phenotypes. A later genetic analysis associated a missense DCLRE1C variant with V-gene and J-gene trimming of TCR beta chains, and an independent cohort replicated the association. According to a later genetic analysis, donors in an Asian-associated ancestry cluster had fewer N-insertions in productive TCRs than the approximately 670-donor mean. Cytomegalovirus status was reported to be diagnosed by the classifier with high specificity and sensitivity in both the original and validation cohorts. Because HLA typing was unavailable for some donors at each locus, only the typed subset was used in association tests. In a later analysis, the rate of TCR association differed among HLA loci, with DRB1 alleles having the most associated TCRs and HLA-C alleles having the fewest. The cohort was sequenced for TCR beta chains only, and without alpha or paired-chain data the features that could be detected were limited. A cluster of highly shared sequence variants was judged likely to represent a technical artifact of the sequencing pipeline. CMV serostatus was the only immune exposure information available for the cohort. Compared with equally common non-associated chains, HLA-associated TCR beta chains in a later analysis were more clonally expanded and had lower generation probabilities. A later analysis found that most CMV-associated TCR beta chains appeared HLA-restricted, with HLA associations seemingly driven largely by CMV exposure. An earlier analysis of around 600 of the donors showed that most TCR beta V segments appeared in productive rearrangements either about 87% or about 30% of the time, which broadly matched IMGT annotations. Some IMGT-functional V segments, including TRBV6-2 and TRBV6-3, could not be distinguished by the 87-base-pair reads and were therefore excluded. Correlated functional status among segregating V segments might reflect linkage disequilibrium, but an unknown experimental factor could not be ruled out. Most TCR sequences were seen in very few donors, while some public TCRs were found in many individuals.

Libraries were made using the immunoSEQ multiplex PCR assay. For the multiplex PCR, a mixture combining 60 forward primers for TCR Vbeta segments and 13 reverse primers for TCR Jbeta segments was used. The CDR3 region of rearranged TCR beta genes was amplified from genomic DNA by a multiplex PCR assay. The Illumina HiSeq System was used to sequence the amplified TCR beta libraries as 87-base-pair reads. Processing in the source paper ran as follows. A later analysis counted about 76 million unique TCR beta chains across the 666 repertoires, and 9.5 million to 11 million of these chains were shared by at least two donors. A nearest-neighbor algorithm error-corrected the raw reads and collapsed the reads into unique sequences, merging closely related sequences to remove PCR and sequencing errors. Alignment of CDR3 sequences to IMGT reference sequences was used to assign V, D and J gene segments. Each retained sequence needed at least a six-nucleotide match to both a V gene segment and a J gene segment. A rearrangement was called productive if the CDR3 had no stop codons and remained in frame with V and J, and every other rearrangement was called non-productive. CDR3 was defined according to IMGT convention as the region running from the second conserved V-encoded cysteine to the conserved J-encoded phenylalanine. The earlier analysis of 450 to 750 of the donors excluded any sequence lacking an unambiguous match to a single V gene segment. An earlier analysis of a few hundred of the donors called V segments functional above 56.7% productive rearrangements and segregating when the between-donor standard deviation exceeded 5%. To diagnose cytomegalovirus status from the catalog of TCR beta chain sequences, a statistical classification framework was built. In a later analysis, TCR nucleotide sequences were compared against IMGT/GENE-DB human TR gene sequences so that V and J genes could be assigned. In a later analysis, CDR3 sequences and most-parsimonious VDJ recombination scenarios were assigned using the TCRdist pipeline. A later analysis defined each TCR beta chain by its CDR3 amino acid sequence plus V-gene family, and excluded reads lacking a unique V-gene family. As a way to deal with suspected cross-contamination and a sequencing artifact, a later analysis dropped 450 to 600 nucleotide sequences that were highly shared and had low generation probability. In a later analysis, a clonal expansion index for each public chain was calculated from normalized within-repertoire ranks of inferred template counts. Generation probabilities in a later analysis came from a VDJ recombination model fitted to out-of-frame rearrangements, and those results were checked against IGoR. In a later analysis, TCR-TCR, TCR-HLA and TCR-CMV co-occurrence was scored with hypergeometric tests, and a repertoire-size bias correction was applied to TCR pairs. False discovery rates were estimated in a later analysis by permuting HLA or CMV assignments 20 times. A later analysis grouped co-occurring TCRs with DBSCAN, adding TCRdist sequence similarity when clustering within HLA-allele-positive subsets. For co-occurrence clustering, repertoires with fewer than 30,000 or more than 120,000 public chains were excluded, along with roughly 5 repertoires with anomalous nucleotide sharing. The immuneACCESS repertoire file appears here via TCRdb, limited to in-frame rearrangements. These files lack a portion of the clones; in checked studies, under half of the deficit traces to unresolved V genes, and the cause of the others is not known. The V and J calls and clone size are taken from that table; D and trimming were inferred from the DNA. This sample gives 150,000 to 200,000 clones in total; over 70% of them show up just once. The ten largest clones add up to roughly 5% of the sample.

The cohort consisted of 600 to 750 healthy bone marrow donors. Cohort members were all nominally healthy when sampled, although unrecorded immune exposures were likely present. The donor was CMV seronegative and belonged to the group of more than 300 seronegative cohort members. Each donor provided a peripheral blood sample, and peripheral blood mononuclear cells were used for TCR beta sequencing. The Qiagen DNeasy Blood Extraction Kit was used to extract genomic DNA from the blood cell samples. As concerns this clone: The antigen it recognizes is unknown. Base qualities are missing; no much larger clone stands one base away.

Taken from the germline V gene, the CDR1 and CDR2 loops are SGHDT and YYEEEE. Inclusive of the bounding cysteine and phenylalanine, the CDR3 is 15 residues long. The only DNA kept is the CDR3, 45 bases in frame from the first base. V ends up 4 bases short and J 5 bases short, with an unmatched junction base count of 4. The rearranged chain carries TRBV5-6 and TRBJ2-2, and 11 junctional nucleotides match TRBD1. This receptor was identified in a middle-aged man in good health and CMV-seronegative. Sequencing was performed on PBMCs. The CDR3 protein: CASSGDRGYTGELFF. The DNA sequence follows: TGTGCCAGCAGCGGGGACAGGGGGTATACCGGGGAGCTGTTTTTT.